This TCR beta chain originates from a study of blood T cell repertoires in COVID-19. Study information: Sites across the United States, Italy and Spain contributed samples from acute and convalescent COVID-19.

Original processing notes: By means of reference gene primer amplification, nucleated cell counts were estimated. Using immunoSEQ multiplex PCR, the repertoire was profiled, and TCRdb retains in-frame clones only, with some absent. V and J calls and clone size are those listed in that table; D and trimming were worked out from the DNA. The table records approximately 300,000 clones, 87% of them present only once. Trimming stripped 5 bases from V and 5 bases from J, with 13 bases between. Germline V gene data show CDR1 as GTSNPN and CDR2 as SVGIG (reference sequence). The CDR3 covers 13 residues. The TCR sequence derives from a woman between 50 and 59 years old who had recovered from COVID-19. The sequenced material came from peripheral blood. This chain joins TRBV30 and TRBJ1-5, with D maybe TRBD1 (6 bases). CDR3: CAWGLQGDQPQHF. DNA for the CDR3: TGTGCCTGGGGGTTACAGGGCGATCAGCCCCAGCATTTT.